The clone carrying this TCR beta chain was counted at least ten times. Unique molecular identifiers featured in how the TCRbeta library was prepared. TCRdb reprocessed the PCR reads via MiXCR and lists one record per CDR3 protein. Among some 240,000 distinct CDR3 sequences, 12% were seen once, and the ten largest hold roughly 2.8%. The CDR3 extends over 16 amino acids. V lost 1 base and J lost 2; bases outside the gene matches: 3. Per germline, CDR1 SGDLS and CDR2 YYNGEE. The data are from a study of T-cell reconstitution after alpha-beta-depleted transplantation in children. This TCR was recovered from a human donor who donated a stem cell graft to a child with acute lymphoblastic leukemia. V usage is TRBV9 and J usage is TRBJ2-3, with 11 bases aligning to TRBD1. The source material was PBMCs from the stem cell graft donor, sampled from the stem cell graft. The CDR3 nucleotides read TGTGCCAGCAGCGTACCGGGACAGGGGGTCACAGATACGCAGTATTTT. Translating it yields CASSVPGQGVTDTQYF.